This T cell receptor (beta chain) was observed in a study of cytotoxic CD8 clonotypes in ibrutinib-treated CLL. J gave up 5 bases and V 6 bases, and 6 bases lay outside the gene matches. CDR1 is SQVTM, CDR2 ANQGSEA, per germline. The CDR3 is 13 amino acids. Using immunoSEQ multiplex PCR, the repertoire was profiled, and TCRdb retains in-frame clones only, with some absent. The profile shows 45,000 to 55,000 clones, more than 45% of them singletons. This receptor was obtained from a human donor with chronic lymphocytic leukemia. The specimen was PBMCs, collected after 12 months of ibrutinib treatment. The V gene is TRBV29-1, the J gene TRBJ1-2; 10 bases agree with TRBD1. The CDR3 DNA follows: TGCAGCGTAGAGACAGGGGGCGGTTATGGCTACACCTTC. Its translation: CSVETGGGYGYTF.